These T cell receptor beta chains were read from a single sample in a study of STAT5B mutations in CD4+ large granular lymphocyte leukemia. The assay was immunoSEQ multiplex PCR, and TCRdb's table has in-frame clones only and misses some. The repertoire consists of tens of thousands of clones, with 60% to 80% occurring once and the leading ten covering around 0.27%. Sample: CD4+ T cells from blood buffy coats. These receptors all come from a human donor in good health. The CDR3 runs from the conserved cysteine through the conserved F or W. A D gene is named only where the DNA matches it firmly. Clone size is given for some rows only: seen once, a few or many times, or a class if the clone is expanded.

J gene: TRBJ2-7
D gene: TRBD1
V gene: TRBV6-1
clone size: once
CDR3 protein: CASSLFGTGQYEQYF
CDR3 DNA: TGTGCCAGCAGCTTATTCGGGACAGGTCAGTACGAGCAGTACTTC

J gene: TRBJ1-1
D gene: .
V gene: TRBV23-1
clone size: .
CDR3 protein: CADRRGAYGAFF
CDR3 DNA: TGCGCCGACCGTAGGGGTGCCTATGGGGCTTTCTTT

J gene: TRBJ2-1
D gene: TRBD2
V gene: TRBV7-2
clone size: few
CDR3 protein: CAARGEGIYEQFF
CDR3 DNA: TGTGCCGCACGGGGGGAAGGGATTTATGAGCAGTTCTTC

J gene: TRBJ2-7
D gene: TRBD2
V gene: TRBV12-5
clone size: .
CDR3 protein: CASGLAPGTSGRAYDF
CDR3 DNA: TGTGCTAGTGGTTTGGCTCCGGGGACTAGCGGGAGGGCTTATGACTTC

J gene: TRBJ1-2
D gene: .
V gene: TRBV6-5
clone size: .
CDR3 protein: CASSSGRANYGYTF
CDR3 DNA: TGTGCCAGCAGTTCCGGCAGGGCTAACTATGGCTACACCTTC

J gene: TRBJ2-3
D gene: .
V gene: TRBV11-3
clone size: .
CDR3 protein: CASSLDLTFGGPSTDTQYF
CDR3 DNA: TGTGCCAGCAGCTTAGATCTAACATTCGGCGGTCCAAGCACAGATACGCAGTATTTT

J gene: TRBJ1-3
D gene: .
V gene: TRBV7-8
clone size: .
CDR3 protein: CASSSPTGGNTIYF
CDR3 DNA: TGTGCCAGCAGCTCACCAACAGGAGGAAACACCATATATTTT

J gene: TRBJ2-6
D gene: .
V gene: TRBV14
clone size: .
CDR3 protein: CASSQDLGANVLTF
CDR3 DNA: TGTGCCAGCAGCCAAGATCTGGGGGCCAACGTCCTGACTTTC

J gene: TRBJ2-5
D gene: .
V gene: TRBV10-1
clone size: .
CDR3 protein: CASSVERGPQYF
CDR3 DNA: TGCGCCAGCAGTGTAGAGAGGGGTCCCCAGTACTTC

J gene: TRBJ2-2
D gene: TRBD2
V gene: TRBV5-4
clone size: .
CDR3 protein: CASSLGRGLNTGELFF
CDR3 DNA: TGTGCCAGCAGCTTGGGGAGGGGACTAAACACCGGGGAGCTGTTTTTT

J gene: TRBJ2-3
D gene: TRBD2
V gene: TRBV29-1
clone size: .
CDR3 protein: CSVGSAGGYTDTQYF
CDR3 DNA: TGCAGCGTTGGATCAGCGGGGGGTTACACAGATACGCAGTATTTT

J gene: TRBJ1-2
D gene: .
V gene: TRBV18
clone size: .
CDR3 protein: CASSPPGIDGYTF
CDR3 DNA: TGTGCCAGCTCACCACCGGGGATCGATGGCTACACCTTC

J gene: TRBJ2-7
D gene: .
V gene: TRBV14
clone size: .
CDR3 protein: CASSRTYEQYF
CDR3 DNA: TGTGCCAGCAGCCGCACCTACGAGCAGTACTTC

J gene: TRBJ1-6
D gene: .
V gene: TRBV5-6
clone size: .
CDR3 protein: CASSQLEAGGSPLHF
CDR3 DNA: TGTGCCAGCAGCCAGTTGGAGGCGGGAGGTTCACCCCTCCACTTT

J gene: TRBJ2-1
D gene: TRBD2
V gene: TRBV7-9
clone size: .
CDR3 protein: CASSPSAVLAGLNNEQFF
CDR3 DNA: TGTGCCAGCAGCCCTTCGGCCGTACTAGCGGGATTGAACAATGAGCAGTTCTTC

J gene: TRBJ1-1
D gene: .
V gene: TRBV12-5
clone size: few
CDR3 protein: CASGSWGRGTEAFF
CDR3 DNA: TGTGCTAGTGGATCCTGGGGCCGGGGGACTGAAGCTTTCTTT

J gene: TRBJ1-2
D gene: TRBD1
V gene: TRBV18
clone size: .
CDR3 protein: CASSLQGASYGYTF
CDR3 DNA: TGTGCCAGCTCACTACAGGGGGCTTCATATGGCTACACCTTC

J gene: TRBJ2-7
D gene: .
V gene: TRBV5-4
clone size: .
CDR3 protein: CASSLAVAGTSYEQYF
CDR3 DNA: TGTGCCAGCAGCTTGGCCGTGGCGGGGACGTCCTACGAGCAGTACTTC

J gene: TRBJ2-1
D gene: TRBD2
V gene: TRBV11-2
clone size: few
CDR3 protein: CASSELAGGTNEQFF
CDR3 DNA: TGTGCCAGCAGCGAACTAGCGGGGGGGACCAATGAGCAGTTCTTC

J gene: TRBJ1-5
D gene: .
V gene: TRBV19
clone size: .
CDR3 protein: CASSSRSDRQPQHF
CDR3 DNA: TGTGCCAGTAGTTCAAGGTCGGATCGTCAGCCCCAGCATTTT

J gene: TRBJ2-5
D gene: .
V gene: TRBV6-1
clone size: .
CDR3 protein: CASILQETQYF
CDR3 DNA: TGTGCCAGCATCCTGCAAGAGACCCAGTACTTC

J gene: TRBJ2-7
D gene: .
V gene: TRBV2
clone size: .
CDR3 protein: CASRDIGVGEQYF
CDR3 DNA: TGTGCCAGCAGAGATATAGGGGTCGGGGAGCAGTACTTC

J gene: TRBJ2-2
D gene: .
V gene: TRBV5-1
clone size: once
CDR3 protein: CASSLVPGNTGELFF
CDR3 DNA: TGCGCCAGCAGCTTGGTACCAGGGAACACCGGGGAGCTGTTTTTT

J gene: TRBJ2-6
D gene: .
V gene: TRBV7-9
clone size: .
CDR3 protein: CASSLTYSGANVLTF
CDR3 DNA: TGTGCCAGCAGCCTAACCTACTCTGGGGCCAACGTCCTGACTTTC

J gene: TRBJ1-5
D gene: .
V gene: TRBV9
clone size: .
CDR3 protein: CASSVADINQPQHF
CDR3 DNA: TGTGCCAGCAGCGTAGCAGACATCAATCAGCCCCAGCATTTT

J gene: TRBJ1-5
D gene: TRBD1
V gene: TRBV11-2
clone size: .
CDR3 protein: CASSLTGQGQPQHF
CDR3 DNA: TGTGCCAGCAGCCTGACAGGGCAGGGTCAGCCCCAGCATTTT

J gene: TRBJ2-3
D gene: TRBD2
V gene: TRBV4-2
clone size: few
CDR3 protein: CASSQDYSGSISDTQYF
CDR3 DNA: TGTGCCAGCAGCCAGGACTATAGCGGGAGTATCTCAGATACGCAGTATTTT

J gene: TRBJ2-3
D gene: .
V gene: TRBV5-4
clone size: .
CDR3 protein: CASSLKTGGRPDTQYF
CDR3 DNA: TGTGCCAGCAGCCTTAAAACGGGGGGCAGGCCAGATACGCAGTATTTT

J gene: TRBJ2-3
D gene: .
V gene: TRBV14
clone size: .
CDR3 protein: CASSPVRRNTQYF
CDR3 DNA: TGTGCCAGCAGCCCCGTTCGGAGGAATACGCAGTATTTT

J gene: TRBJ2-3
D gene: TRBD2
V gene: TRBV7-9
clone size: .
CDR3 protein: CASSPSGLAGVRDTQYF
CDR3 DNA: TGTGCCAGCAGCCCAAGCGGGCTAGCGGGAGTTAGAGATACGCAGTATTTT

J gene: TRBJ2-7
D gene: TRBD2
V gene: TRBV7-7
clone size: .
CDR3 protein: CASSRSASGGYEQYF
CDR3 DNA: TGTGCTAGCAGCCGCAGCGCTAGCGGGGGCTACGAGCAGTACTTC

J gene: TRBJ2-5
D gene: TRBD2
V gene: TRBV5-1
clone size: .
CDR3 protein: CASSLTGLVEETQYF
CDR3 DNA: TGCGCCAGCAGCTTGACGGGACTAGTAGAAGAGACCCAGTACTTC

J gene: TRBJ1-2
D gene: TRBD1
V gene: TRBV5-1
clone size: .
CDR3 protein: CASSTRDRGPGGYTF
CDR3 DNA: TGCGCCAGCAGCACCCGGGACAGGGGGCCGGGTGGCTACACCTTC

J gene: TRBJ2-7
D gene: TRBD2
V gene: TRBV30
clone size: .
CDR3 protein: CAWRNRGGRNEQYF
CDR3 DNA: TGTGCCTGGAGAAACCGGGGGGGCCGGAACGAGCAGTACTTC

J gene: TRBJ2-1
D gene: TRBD2
V gene: TRBV11-3
clone size: once
CDR3 protein: CASSERTSGVEQFF
CDR3 DNA: TGTGCCAGCAGCGAAAGGACTAGCGGGGTTGAGCAGTTCTTC

J gene: TRBJ2-5
D gene: .
V gene: TRBV5-6
clone size: once
CDR3 protein: CASRRDTNRETQYF
CDR3 DNA: TGTGCCAGCAGGCGGGACACCAATAGAGAGACCCAGTACTTC

J gene: TRBJ1-2
D gene: .
V gene: TRBV6-6
clone size: .
CDR3 protein: CASSYTGTFYGYTF
CDR3 DNA: TGTGCCAGCAGTTACACAGGAACATTCTATGGCTACACCTTC

J gene: TRBJ2-1
D gene: TRBD2
V gene: TRBV18
clone size: .
CDR3 protein: CASSPLAGTLYNQQFF
CDR3 DNA: TGTGCCAGCTCACCACTAGCGGGGACCCTCTACAATCAGCAGTTCTTC

J gene: TRBJ1-2
D gene: .
V gene: TRBV5-1
clone size: .
CDR3 protein: CASSLDGGIYGYTF
CDR3 DNA: TGCGCCAGCAGCTTGGACGGGGGGATCTATGGCTACACCTTC

J gene: TRBJ2-7
D gene: .
V gene: TRBV15
clone size: few
CDR3 protein: CATSRVGLVQGEQYF
CDR3 DNA: TGTGCCACCAGCAGAGTAGGCCTTGTTCAAGGCGAGCAGTACTTC

J gene: TRBJ1-2
D gene: .
V gene: TRBV7-9
clone size: .
CDR3 protein: CASSLEVGYGYTF
CDR3 DNA: TGTGCCAGCAGCTTAGAAGTGGGCTATGGCTACACCTTC

J gene: TRBJ1-2
D gene: .
V gene: TRBV5-1
clone size: .
CDR3 protein: CASSLVQGANYGYTF
CDR3 DNA: TGCGCCAGCAGCTTGGTTCAGGGTGCTAACTATGGCTACACCTTC

J gene: TRBJ2-1
D gene: .
V gene: TRBV27
clone size: .
CDR3 protein: CASSWAGSHEQFF
CDR3 DNA: TGTGCCAGCAGTTGGGCAGGTAGCCATGAGCAGTTCTTC

J gene: TRBJ1-1
D gene: .
V gene: TRBV5-5
clone size: .
CDR3 protein: CASSLTGNTEAFF
CDR3 DNA: TGTGCCAGCAGCTTGACCGGGAACACTGAAGCTTTCTTT

J gene: TRBJ1-1
D gene: .
V gene: TRBV10-2
clone size: few
CDR3 protein: CASSELAGANTEAFF
CDR3 DNA: TGCGCCAGCAGTGAGTTGGCCGGGGCGAACACTGAAGCTTTCTTT

J gene: TRBJ2-3
D gene: .
V gene: TRBV6-5
clone size: .
CDR3 protein: CASQNFGDTQYF
CDR3 DNA: TGTGCCAGCCAAAATTTCGGGGATACGCAGTATTTT

J gene: TRBJ1-1
D gene: .
V gene: TRBV5-4
clone size: .
CDR3 protein: CASSVDSEWNTEAFF
CDR3 DNA: TGTGCCAGCAGCGTCGACAGTGAGTGGAACACTGAAGCTTTCTTT

J gene: TRBJ2-3
D gene: .
V gene: TRBV7-9
clone size: .
CDR3 protein: CASSPMSSGSTDTQYF
CDR3 DNA: TGTGCCAGCAGCCCCATGTCCAGCGGGAGCACAGATACGCAGTATTTT

J gene: TRBJ1-3
D gene: .
V gene: TRBV2
clone size: few
CDR3 protein: CASSAGLGNTIYF
CDR3 DNA: TGTGCCAGCAGTGCGGGACTTGGAAACACCATATATTTT

J gene: TRBJ2-3
D gene: .
V gene: TRBV30
clone size: .
CDR3 protein: CAWSALRETQYF
CDR3 DNA: TGTGCCTGGAGTGCCCTTCGGGAGACGCAGTATTTT

J gene: TRBJ1-6
D gene: .
V gene: TRBV5-4
clone size: .
CDR3 protein: CASSPGGGLEAPLHF
CDR3 DNA: TGTGCCAGCAGCCCCGGCGGGGGGTTGGAAGCACCCCTCCACTTT